This entry describes one TCR beta chain. The record originates from a study of blood T cell repertoires in COVID-19. The repertoire was sequenced with immunoSEQ multiplex PCR; TCRdb's copy has only in-frame clones and lacks some. The data contain roughly 250,000 clones, 70% to 85% of them singletons. Sequenced: peripheral blood. The receptor's source is a woman older than 75 with active or convalescent COVID-19.

Written as DNA, the CDR3 is TGTGCCTGGAGTGTTGAATGGGGGGTAGGCGGGGAGCTGTTTTTT. Translated, it gives CAWSVEWGVGGELFF. The V and J genes are TRBV30 and TRBJ2-2; perhaps TRBD2 as D (6 bases). The CDR3 has 15 amino acids. Trimming pared 0 bases from V and 7 bases from J, leaving 15 bases between. Germline loops: CDR1 GTSNPN, CDR2 SVGIG (reference sequence). The full variable domain, in which reference TRBV30 and TRBJ2-2 provide the parts outside the CDR3, is SQTIHQWPATLVQPVGSPLSLECTVEGTSNPNLYWYRQAAGRGLQLLFYSVGIGQISSEVPQNLSASRPQDRQFILSSKKLLLSDSGFYLCAWSVEWGVGGELFFGEGSRLTVL.